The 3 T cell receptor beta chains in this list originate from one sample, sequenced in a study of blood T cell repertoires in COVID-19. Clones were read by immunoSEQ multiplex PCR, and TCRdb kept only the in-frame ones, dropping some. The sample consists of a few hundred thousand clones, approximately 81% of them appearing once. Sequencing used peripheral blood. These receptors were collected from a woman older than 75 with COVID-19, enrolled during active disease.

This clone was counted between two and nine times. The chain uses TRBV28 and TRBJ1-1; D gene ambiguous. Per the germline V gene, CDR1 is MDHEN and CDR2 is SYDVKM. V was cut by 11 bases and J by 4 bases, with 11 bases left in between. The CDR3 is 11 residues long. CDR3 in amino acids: CAARRATEAFF. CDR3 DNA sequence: TGTGCCGCACGGAGGGCCACTGAAGCTTTCTTT.

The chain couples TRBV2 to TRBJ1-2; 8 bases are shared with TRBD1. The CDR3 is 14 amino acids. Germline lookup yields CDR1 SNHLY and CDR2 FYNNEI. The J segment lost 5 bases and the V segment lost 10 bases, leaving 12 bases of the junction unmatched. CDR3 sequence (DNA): TGTGCCACCAGGGACAGGACGGGGTCTTATGGCTACACCTTC. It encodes CATRDRTGSYGYTF.

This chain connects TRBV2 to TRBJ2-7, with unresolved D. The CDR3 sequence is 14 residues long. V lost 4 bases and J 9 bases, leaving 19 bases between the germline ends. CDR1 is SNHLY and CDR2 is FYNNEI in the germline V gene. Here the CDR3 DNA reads TGTGCCAGCAGTGCCCAGGTGGCGATTTCCGGGCAGTACGTC. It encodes CASSAQVAISGQYV.